Listed below are T cell receptor beta chains from one sample, sequenced in a study of T cell changes during pregnancy in multiple sclerosis. The data were produced by immunoSEQ multiplex PCR, yet TCRdb's version contains in-frame clones alone and is incomplete. The repertoire holds tens of thousands of clones, with 85% to 95% as singletons. Specimen: peripheral blood, collected after pregnancy. These receptors were collected from a female donor with multiple sclerosis, enrolled in a pregnancy study. Each CDR3 is given with its conserved first and last residue. The D gene is left open where the match is weak. Part of the rows lack a size; the others show once, few, many or a class for expanded clones.

v_gene: TRBV7-3
j_gene: TRBJ2-7
d_gene: TRBD1
abundance: NA
CDR3aa: CASSLTGAGGAEQYF
CDR3nt: TGTGCCAGCAGCTTAACGGGGGCAGGGGGCGCCGAGCAGTACTTC

v_gene: TRBV5-1
j_gene: TRBJ2-2
d_gene: TRBD2
abundance: NA
CDR3aa: CASSQLAGGTGELFF
CDR3nt: TGCGCCAGCTCTCAACTAGCGGGAGGGACCGGGGAGCTGTTTTTT

v_gene: TRBV7-2
j_gene: TRBJ1-4
d_gene: NA
abundance: NA
CDR3aa: CASSLAGAVNEKLFF
CDR3nt: TGTGCCAGCAGCTTAGCAGGGGCCGTAAATGAAAAACTGTTTTTT

v_gene: TRBV7-9
j_gene: TRBJ2-3
d_gene: TRBD2
abundance: NA
CDR3aa: CASSPGTSGSTDTQYF
CDR3nt: TGTGCCAGCAGCCCCGGGACTAGCGGGAGCACAGATACGCAGTATTTT

v_gene: TRBV19
j_gene: TRBJ1-2
d_gene: NA
abundance: NA
CDR3aa: CASSTDPRTYGYTF
CDR3nt: TGTGCCAGTAGTACAGACCCGAGAACCTATGGCTACACCTTC

v_gene: TRBV19
j_gene: TRBJ2-7
d_gene: NA
abundance: NA
CDR3aa: CASISGTTYEQYF
CDR3nt: TGTGCCAGTATCTCCGGGACAACCTACGAGCAGTACTTC

v_gene: TRBV7-2
j_gene: TRBJ2-7
d_gene: NA
abundance: NA
CDR3aa: CASSLVEGVVYEQYF
CDR3nt: TGTGCCAGCAGCTTAGTTGAGGGGGTTGTCTACGAGCAGTACTTC

v_gene: TRBV7-9
j_gene: TRBJ1-1
d_gene: NA
abundance: NA
CDR3aa: CASSLAGSTNTEAFF
CDR3nt: TGTGCCAGCAGCTTAGCGGGCTCAACCAACACTGAAGCTTTCTTT

v_gene: TRBV4-3
j_gene: TRBJ1-5
d_gene: NA
abundance: NA
CDR3aa: CASSQGPGREGQPQHF
CDR3nt: TGCGCCAGCAGCCAAGGGCCGGGCAGGGAGGGTCAGCCCCAGCATTTT

v_gene: TRBV9
j_gene: TRBJ1-2
d_gene: NA
abundance: NA
CDR3aa: CASSVEVIGGGYTF
CDR3nt: TGTGCCAGCAGCGTAGAGGTTATCGGAGGTGGCTACACCTTC

v_gene: TRBV7-2
j_gene: TRBJ2-5
d_gene: TRBD1
abundance: NA
CDR3aa: CASSPRGRTQETQYF
CDR3nt: TGTGCCAGCAGCCCCAGGGGGCGCACCCAAGAGACCCAGTACTTC

v_gene: TRBV9
j_gene: TRBJ2-1
d_gene: TRBD1
abundance: once
CDR3aa: CASSVGKRGLLYNEQFF
CDR3nt: TGTGCCAGCAGCGTAGGTAAGAGGGGGCTGCTCTACAATGAGCAGTTCTTC

v_gene: TRBV9
j_gene: TRBJ2-7
d_gene: NA
abundance: once
CDR3aa: CASSPTPYYEQYF
CDR3nt: TGTGCCAGCAGCCCCACCCCCTACTACGAGCAGTACTTC

v_gene: TRBV27
j_gene: TRBJ2-7
d_gene: TRBD2
abundance: NA
CDR3aa: CASSWTSGSSYEQYF
CDR3nt: TGTGCCAGCAGTTGGACTAGCGGGAGCTCCTACGAGCAGTACTTC

v_gene: TRBV6-1
j_gene: TRBJ1-1
d_gene: TRBD1
abundance: NA
CDR3aa: CASSEGQGAGTEAFF
CDR3nt: TGTGCCAGCAGTGAAGGCCAGGGGGCAGGCACTGAAGCTTTCTTT

v_gene: TRBV19
j_gene: TRBJ2-7
d_gene: NA
abundance: NA
CDR3aa: CASNKLRTASAEQYF
CDR3nt: TGTGCCAGTAACAAACTGAGGACAGCGTCCGCCGAGCAGTACTTC

v_gene: TRBV25-1
j_gene: TRBJ1-4
d_gene: NA
abundance: NA
CDR3aa: CASSATRVGNEKLFF
CDR3nt: TGTGCCAGCAGTGCCACCCGGGTCGGAAATGAAAAACTGTTTTTT

v_gene: TRBV6-6
j_gene: TRBJ1-4
d_gene: TRBD1
abundance: NA
CDR3aa: CASSYLDRRGEKLFF
CDR3nt: TGTGCCAGCAGTTACTTGGACAGGCGGGGTGAAAAACTGTTTTTT

v_gene: TRBV7-8
j_gene: TRBJ2-4
d_gene: NA
abundance: NA
CDR3aa: CASSPVEGFKNIQYF
CDR3nt: TGTGCCAGCAGCCCGGTGGAGGGATTTAAAAACATTCAGTACTTC

v_gene: TRBV11-3
j_gene: TRBJ2-7
d_gene: TRBD1
abundance: NA
CDR3aa: CASSSRQGFHEQYF
CDR3nt: TGTGCCAGCAGCTCCCGACAGGGGTTCCACGAGCAGTACTTC

v_gene: TRBV6-6
j_gene: TRBJ1-2
d_gene: TRBD1
abundance: once
CDR3aa: CASSGPGQGSSRGYTF
CDR3nt: TGTGCCAGCAGTGGCCCGGGACAGGGGTCCTCGCGAGGCTACACCTTC

v_gene: TRBV7-2
j_gene: TRBJ1-1
d_gene: NA
abundance: NA
CDR3aa: CASSPRLYTEAFF
CDR3nt: TGTGCCAGCAGCCCCCGACTCTATACTGAAGCTTTCTTT

v_gene: TRBV6-5
j_gene: TRBJ2-1
d_gene: TRBD1
abundance: NA
CDR3aa: CASTSPGGAYNEQFF
CDR3nt: TGTGCCAGCACCAGCCCAGGGGGCGCCTACAATGAGCAGTTCTTC

v_gene: TRBV27
j_gene: TRBJ1-2
d_gene: TRBD1
abundance: NA
CDR3aa: CASSGTARDYGYTF
CDR3nt: TGTGCCAGCAGTGGGACAGCTCGAGACTATGGCTACACCTTC

v_gene: TRBV27
j_gene: TRBJ1-1
d_gene: NA
abundance: NA
CDR3aa: CASSLFRGRDTEAFF
CDR3nt: TGTGCCAGCAGTTTATTTCGGGGTCGGGACACTGAAGCTTTCTTT

v_gene: TRBV29-1
j_gene: TRBJ1-3
d_gene: NA
abundance: NA
CDR3aa: CSVTRQSGNTIYF
CDR3nt: TGCAGCGTTACGAGACAATCTGGAAACACCATATATTTT

v_gene: TRBV12-5
j_gene: TRBJ1-5
d_gene: TRBD1
abundance: NA
CDR3aa: CASGTGAFGNQPQHF
CDR3nt: TGTGCTAGTGGGACAGGGGCGTTCGGCAATCAGCCCCAGCATTTT

v_gene: TRBV18
j_gene: TRBJ2-7
d_gene: TRBD2
abundance: once
CDR3aa: CASSPPGRAYEQYF
CDR3nt: TGTGCCAGCTCACCACCGGGGAGGGCCTACGAGCAGTACTTC

v_gene: TRBV2
j_gene: TRBJ1-2
d_gene: TRBD1
abundance: NA
CDR3aa: CASSEERDRTYDNYGYTF
CDR3nt: TGTGCCAGCAGTGAAGAGCGGGACAGGACATACGATAACTATGGCTACACCTTC

v_gene: TRBV19
j_gene: TRBJ1-2
d_gene: NA
abundance: NA
CDR3aa: CASSFSRGSLDGYTF
CDR3nt: TGTGCCAGTAGTTTCTCCAGGGGTTCTCTGGATGGCTACACCTTC

v_gene: TRBV6-5
j_gene: TRBJ1-2
d_gene: NA
abundance: few
CDR3aa: CASSLQGGGDGGYTF
CDR3nt: TGTGCCAGCAGCCTCCAGGGAGGGGGAGATGGTGGCTACACCTTC

v_gene: TRBV20-1
j_gene: TRBJ2-3
d_gene: NA
abundance: NA
CDR3aa: CSAPYVDTQYF
CDR3nt: TGCAGTGCCCCCTACGTAGATACGCAGTATTTT

v_gene: TRBV9
j_gene: TRBJ2-5
d_gene: TRBD1
abundance: NA
CDR3aa: CASRKGQDKSVQYF
CDR3nt: TGTGCCAGCAGGAAGGGACAGGACAAGAGTGTCCAGTACTTC

v_gene: TRBV5-1
j_gene: TRBJ2-7
d_gene: TRBD1
abundance: NA
CDR3aa: CASSFGQGLVYEQYF
CDR3nt: TGCGCCAGCAGCTTCGGACAGGGGCTTGTCTACGAGCAGTACTTC

v_gene: TRBV5-1
j_gene: TRBJ2-7
d_gene: TRBD2
abundance: few
CDR3aa: CASSLVPTSGGSEQYF
CDR3nt: TGCGCCAGCAGCTTGGTCCCGACTAGCGGGGGCAGCGAGCAGTACTTC

v_gene: TRBV10-3
j_gene: TRBJ2-1
d_gene: NA
abundance: NA
CDR3aa: CAIRRRNDEQFF
CDR3nt: TGTGCCATCAGACGCAGGAACGATGAGCAGTTCTTC

v_gene: TRBV9
j_gene: TRBJ1-1
d_gene: TRBD1
abundance: few
CDR3aa: CASSVGGTGIVGTEAFF
CDR3nt: TGTGCCAGCAGCGTAGGAGGGACAGGGATCGTAGGCACTGAAGCTTTCTTT

v_gene: TRBV7-8
j_gene: TRBJ1-3
d_gene: NA
abundance: NA
CDR3aa: CASSSRQDPYTIYF
CDR3nt: TGTGCCAGCAGCTCCAGACAGGACCCTTACACCATATATTTT

v_gene: TRBV4-2
j_gene: TRBJ1-4
d_gene: NA
abundance: NA
CDR3aa: CASSQEGEGRVREKLFF
CDR3nt: TGTGCCAGCAGCCAAGAAGGGGAGGGCAGGGTCAGGGAAAAACTGTTTTTT

v_gene: TRBV6-1
j_gene: TRBJ2-2
d_gene: NA
abundance: NA
CDR3aa: CASRELGRLDGTGELFF
CDR3nt: TGTGCCAGCAGAGAATTGGGGCGCCTTGACGGAACCGGGGAGCTGTTTTTT

v_gene: TRBV4-2
j_gene: TRBJ2-6
d_gene: NA
abundance: NA
CDR3aa: CASSQVAGAPSGANVLTF
CDR3nt: TGTGCCAGCAGCCAAGTGGCGGGGGCCCCCTCTGGGGCCAACGTCCTGACTTTC